Shown below are 17 T cell receptor beta chains from a single sample sequenced in a study of blood T cell repertoires in COVID-19. Generated by immunoSEQ multiplex PCR, the TCRdb table keeps only in-frame clones and is missing some. The sample shows 250,000 to 350,000 clones, about 88% of them seen only once. Sequenced input: peripheral blood. The receptor source for this set is a woman between 25 and 40 years old with COVID-19, enrolled during active disease.

The chain combines TRBV5-6 with TRBJ1-2, with 8 bases lining up with TRBD1. The CDR3 extends over 15 amino acids. From germline, CDR1 is SGHDT and CDR2 YYEEEE. V trimming: 4 bases; J trimming: 3 bases; junction bases outside the gene matches: 8. CDR3 in amino acids: CASSRPGTGDYGYTF. The CDR3 DNA reads as TGTGCCAGCAGCCGACCGGGGACAGGAGACTATGGCTACACCTTC.

The chain uses TRBV19 and TRBJ2-1; D gene uncertain. This CDR3 spans 13 amino acids. Germline CDR1 and CDR2: LNHDA and SQIVND (reference sequence). V gave up 9 bases and J gave up 0 bases, with 9 bases separating them. In nucleotides, the CDR3 is TGTGCCAGCTACAGTACCTCCTACAATGAGCAGTTCTTC. This sequence encodes CASYSTSYNEQFF.

The J gene is TRBJ2-6, the V gene TRBV19; the match to TRBD1 covers 12 bases. The germline V gene has CDR1 LNHDA and CDR2 SQIVND (reference sequence). This CDR3 region has 17 residues. J gave up 2 bases and V 5 bases, and 4 bases lay outside the gene matches. The chain's CDR3 is CASSVGTGGTGANVLTF. The CDR3 coding sequence is TGTGCCAGTAGTGTCGGGACAGGGGGCACTGGGGCCAACGTCCTGACTTTC.

The V and J genes are TRBV6-5 and TRBJ1-6; D gene unclear. This CDR3 has 14 amino acids. V lost 4 bases and J 9 bases, leaving 13 bases between the germline ends. CDR1 and CDR2 from the germline V gene are MNHEY and SVGAGI. DNA for the CDR3: TGTGCCAGCAGTTCCCCCGGGAGTCCTTCACCCCTCCACTTT. Translating it yields CASSSPGSPSPLHF.

This clone was detected a few times. The same CDR3 arises from other DNA sequences in this sample as well. The V and J genes are TRBV3-1 (or the pseudogene TRBV3-2) and TRBJ2-7; D uncertain. V dropped 1 base and J dropped 4 bases, with 5 bases sitting between them. CDR3 length: 12 amino acids. From germline, CDR1 is LGHDT and CDR2 YNNKEL (reference sequence). The CDR3 loop is CASSQARYEQYF. CDR3 coding DNA: TGTGCCAGCAGCCAAGCCAGGTACGAGCAGTACTTC.

CDR3 region: CASSLLRQRPSPLHF. The CDR3 region has the DNA TGTGCCAGCAGCTTACTTCGGCAGCGACCTTCACCCCTCCACTTT. The J gene is TRBJ1-6, the V gene TRBV7-2, with D unclear. The CDR3 has 15 amino acids. Germline V CDR1 and CDR2: SGHTA, FQGNSA. The V end lost 2 bases, the J end lost 9 bases, and 14 bases lay between the germline ends.

On this clone: Other nucleotide sequences in the sample specify the same CDR3. The chain links TRBV5-6 to TRBJ2-6, with 8 bases identical to TRBD2. CDR1 and CDR2 from the germline V gene are SGHDT and YYEEEE. This CDR3 is 16 amino acids long. The V gene end was trimmed by 1 base and the J gene end by 1 base; junction bases not matched to a gene: 1. In DNA, the CDR3 is TGTGCCAGCAGCTTGTTAGCGGGATCTGGGGCCAACGTCCTGACTTTC. Translated: CASSLLAGSGANVLTF.

V is TRBV6-2 or TRBV6-3 and J is TRBJ2-7; TRBD1 agrees at 7 bases. Germline trimming cut 5 bases from V and 6 bases from J; bases unmatched to any gene: 10. The germline V gene has CDR1 MNHEY and CDR2 SVGEGT. The CDR3 consists of 14 residues. CDR3 sequence: CASSQTGIFSEQYF. The CDR3 DNA reads TGTGCCAGCAGTCAGACAGGGATTTTCAGCGAGCAGTACTTC.

This rearrangement joins TRBV7-9 to TRBJ2-2, with a tentative D call TRBD2 (6 bases). Germline V gene sequence: CDR1 SEHNR, CDR2 FQNEAQ (reference sequence). The CDR3 runs to 15 residues. With 1 base removed from V and 10 bases from J, the gap between germline ends came to 16 bases. The CDR3 here is CASSLVRGWREELFF. The CDR3 DNA follows: TGTGCCAGCAGCTTAGTTCGGGGCTGGAGGGAGGAGCTGTTTTTT.

The rearrangement joins TRBV7-2 to TRBJ2-6; weak D call: TRBD1 (5 bases). The V gene lost 5 bases and the J gene lost 0 bases, with 17 bases spanning the gap. Germline CDR1 SGHTA, CDR2 FQGNSA. The CDR3 is made up of 18 amino acids. The CDR3 DNA follows: TGTGCCAGCAGCGCCCGACAGCCTTCCCTCTCTGGGGCCAACGTCCTGACTTTC. It specifies CASSARQPSLSGANVLTF. The full variable domain, with the rest looked up from reference TRBV7-2 and TRBJ2-6, is GAGVSQSPSNKVTEKGKDVELRCDPISGHTALYWYRQSLGQGLEFLIYFQGNSAPDKSGLPSDRFSAERTGGSVSTLTIQRTQQEDSAVYLCASSARQPSLSGANVLTFGAGSRLTVL.

The chain is built from TRBV5-1 and TRBJ2-3, with 9 bases fitting TRBD2. J gave up 6 bases and V 3 bases, and 11 bases lay outside the gene matches. CDR3 length: 16 amino acids. CDR1 is SGHRS and CDR2 is YFSETQ in the germline V gene. This chain's CDR3 is CASSSLPTSGFDTQYF. The DNA of the CDR3 is TGCGCCAGCAGCTCCCTCCCGACTAGCGGATTCGATACGCAGTATTTT.

This clone was detected only a few times. This chain joins TRBV29-1 and TRBJ1-5; no definite D call. Germline V gives CDR1 SQVTM, CDR2 ANQGSEA. There are 12 residues in the CDR3. V was cut by 4 bases and J by 3 bases, with 7 bases left in between. The CDR3 sequence: CSVGQSNQPQHF. The CDR3 nucleotides are TGCAGCGTTGGCCAGTCCAATCAGCCCCAGCATTTT.

The chain combines TRBV3-1 (or the pseudogene TRBV3-2) with TRBJ1-1, with D hard to call. V gave up 3 bases and J gave up 1 base, with 6 bases separating them. Germline-derived CDR1 and CDR2 are LGHDT and YNNKEL (reference sequence). This CDR3 has 13 amino acids. CDR3 in amino acids: CASSQVANTEAFF. In DNA, the CDR3 is TGTGCCAGCAGCCAGGTGGCGAACACTGAAGCTTTCTTT.

The sample holds many counts of this clone. The chain combines TRBV2 with TRBJ2-3, with TRBD2 identical over 11 bases. From germline, CDR1 is SNHLY and CDR2 FYNNEI. This CDR3 region has 17 residues. V shed 5 bases and J 2 bases; nucleotides not matched to a gene: 9. Here the CDR3 DNA reads TGTGCCAGCAGTCCAAGACTAGCGGGGACTTTCACAGATACGCAGTATTTT. It specifies CASSPRLAGTFTDTQYF.

The chain joins TRBV5-1 to TRBJ2-2; D might be TRBD1 (6 bases). CDR1 is SGHRS and CDR2 is YFSETQ in the germline V gene. Between the trimmed V and J ends, which lost 4 bases and 4 bases, there was a span of 11 bases. This CDR3 comprises 14 residues. CDR3 region: CASSPRTVTGELFF. The DNA of the CDR3 is TGCGCCAGCAGCCCAAGGACAGTCACCGGGGAGCTGTTTTTT.

The chain carries TRBV24-1 and TRBJ2-3, with 11 bases that match TRBD1. This CDR3 spans 17 amino acids. Per germline, CDR1 KGHDR and CDR2 SFDVKD. The V gene end was trimmed by 5 bases and the J gene end by 0 bases; junction bases not matched to a gene: 6. Here the CDR3 reads CATSGGTGGTSTDTQYF. The CDR3 bases are TGTGCCACCAGTGGAGGGACAGGGGGTACTAGCACAGATACGCAGTATTTT.

The gene calls are TRBV3-1 (or the pseudogene TRBV3-2) and TRBJ2-3; unclear D gene. CDR1 and CDR2 (germline): LGHDT, YNNKEL (reference sequence). The CDR3 covers 15 residues. Deletions cut 4 bases from V and 4 bases from J, with 15 bases between. The CDR3 sequence: CASSLESGFSDTQYF. DNA of the CDR3: TGTGCCAGCAGCCTTGAATCCGGTTTTTCAGATACGCAGTATTTT.